This T cell receptor (beta chain) was found in a study of blood T cell repertoires in COVID-19. Looking at the study overall: Researchers got acute and convalescent COVID-19 samples from the United States, Italy and Spain. In each case, the material was cDNA or gDNA derived from T cells, B-cell-depleted T cells, or PBMCs.

The CDR3 covers 15 residues. In germline, CDR1 is SGHVS, CDR2 FNYEAQ. The V gene end was trimmed by 1 base and the J gene end by 4 bases; junction bases not matched to a gene: 5. Sequencing was performed with immunoSEQ multiplex PCR; in TCRdb, only in-frame clones are kept and a portion is missing. Found here are under 350,000 clones, 65% to 90% of them singletons; the top ten hold around 4.5%. V usage is TRBV7-6 and J usage is TRBJ1-2, with 8 bases lining up with TRBD1. The material sequenced was PBMCs or T cells enriched from blood (not recorded which). The sequence was obtained from a woman in her thirties or forties with acute COVID-19. The CDR3 DNA sequence: TGTGCCAGCAGCTTAGGACAGGGGTACAGCTATGGCTACACCTTC. Translated, it gives CASSLGQGYSYGYTF.